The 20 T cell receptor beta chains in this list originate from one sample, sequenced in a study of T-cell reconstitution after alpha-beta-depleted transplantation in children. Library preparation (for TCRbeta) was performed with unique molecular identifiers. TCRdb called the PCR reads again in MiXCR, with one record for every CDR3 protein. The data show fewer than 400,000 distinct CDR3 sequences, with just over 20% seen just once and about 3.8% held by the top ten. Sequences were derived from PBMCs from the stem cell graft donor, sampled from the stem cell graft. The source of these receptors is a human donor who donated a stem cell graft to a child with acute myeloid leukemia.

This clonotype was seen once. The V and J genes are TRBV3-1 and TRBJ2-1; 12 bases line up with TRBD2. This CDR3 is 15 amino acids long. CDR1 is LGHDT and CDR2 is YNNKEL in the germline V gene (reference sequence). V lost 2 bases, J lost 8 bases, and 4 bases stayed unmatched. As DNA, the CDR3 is TGTGCCAGCAGCCAACTAGCGGGGGGGGGCGATGAGCAGTTCTTC. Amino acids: CASSQLAGGGDEQFF.

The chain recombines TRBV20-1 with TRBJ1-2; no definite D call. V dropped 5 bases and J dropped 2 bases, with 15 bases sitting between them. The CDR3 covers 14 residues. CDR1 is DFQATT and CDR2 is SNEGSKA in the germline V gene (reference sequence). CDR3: CSASRRGINYGYTF. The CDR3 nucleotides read TGCAGTGCTTCCAGGCGCGGGATCAACTATGGCTACACCTTC.

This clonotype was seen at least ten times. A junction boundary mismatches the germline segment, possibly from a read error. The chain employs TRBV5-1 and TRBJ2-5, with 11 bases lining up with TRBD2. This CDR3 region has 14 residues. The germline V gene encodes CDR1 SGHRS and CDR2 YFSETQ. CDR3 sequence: CASSSGLAEETQYF. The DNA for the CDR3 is TGTGCCAGCAGCTCGGGACTAGCGGAAGAGACCCAGTACTTC.

The CDR3 here is CSARRDRGPEQYF. CDR3 in DNA: TGCAGTGCTAGAAGGGACAGGGGTCCCGAGCAGTACTTC. This sequence joins TRBV20-1 and TRBJ2-7, with 10 bases identical to TRBD1. The CDR3 covers 13 residues. The V gene end was trimmed by 2 bases and the J gene end by 6 bases; junction bases not matched to a gene: 4. CDR1 and CDR2 (germline): DFQATT, SNEGSKA (reference sequence).

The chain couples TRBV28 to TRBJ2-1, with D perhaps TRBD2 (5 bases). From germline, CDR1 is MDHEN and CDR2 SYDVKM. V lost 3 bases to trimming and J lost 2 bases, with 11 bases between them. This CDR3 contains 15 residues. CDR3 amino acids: CASSFRGSPYNEQFF. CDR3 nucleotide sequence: TGTGCCAGCAGTTTTCGGGGTTCACCCTACAATGAGCAGTTCTTC.

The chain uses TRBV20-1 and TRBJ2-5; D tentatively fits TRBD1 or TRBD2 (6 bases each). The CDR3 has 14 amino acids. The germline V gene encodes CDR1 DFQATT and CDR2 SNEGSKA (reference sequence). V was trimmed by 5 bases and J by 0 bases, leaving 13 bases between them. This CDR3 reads CSAADGGHQETQYF. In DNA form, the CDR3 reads TGCAGTGCTGCCGACGGGGGCCACCAAGAGACCCAGTACTTC.

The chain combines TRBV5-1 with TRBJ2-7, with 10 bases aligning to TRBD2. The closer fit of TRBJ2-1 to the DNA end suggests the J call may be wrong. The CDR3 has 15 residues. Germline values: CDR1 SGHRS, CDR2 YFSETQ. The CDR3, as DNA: TGCGCCAGCAGCTCATTACTAGCGGGAAAGAACGAGCAGTTCTTC. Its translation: CASSSLLAGKNEQFF.

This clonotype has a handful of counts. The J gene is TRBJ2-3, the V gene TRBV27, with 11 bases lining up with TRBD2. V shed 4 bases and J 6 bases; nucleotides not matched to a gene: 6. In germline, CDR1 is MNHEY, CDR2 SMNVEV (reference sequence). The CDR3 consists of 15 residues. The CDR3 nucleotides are TGTGCCAGCAGTTATGCTAGCGGGAGGTCTGATACGCAGTATTTT. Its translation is CASSYASGRSDTQYF.

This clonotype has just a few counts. The CDR3 nucleotides read TGTGCCATCAGTGAGGGCAGGGGGCATGGCTACACCTTC. Amino acid sequence: CAISEGRGHGYTF. The rearrangement links TRBV10-3 to TRBJ1-2; TRBD1 matches at 8 bases. The CDR3 length is 13 residues. Germline V CDR1 and CDR2: ENHRY, SYGVKD. The trim removed 2 bases at V and 6 bases at J, leaving 2 bases unmatched.

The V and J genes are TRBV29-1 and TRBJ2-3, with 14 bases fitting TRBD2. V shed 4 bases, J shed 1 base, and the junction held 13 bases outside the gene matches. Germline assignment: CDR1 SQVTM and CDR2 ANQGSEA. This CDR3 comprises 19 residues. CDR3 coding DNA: TGCAGCGTTGTGGAGCATCCGGGACTAGCGGGAGAACGCACAGATACGCAGTATTTT. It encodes CSVVEHPGLAGERTDTQYF.

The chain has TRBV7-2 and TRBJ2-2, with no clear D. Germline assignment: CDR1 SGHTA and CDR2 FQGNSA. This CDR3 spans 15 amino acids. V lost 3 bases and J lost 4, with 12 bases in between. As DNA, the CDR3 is TGTGCCAGCAGCTTGGTGGCAGGTGTCACCGGGGAGCTGTTTTTT. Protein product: CASSLVAGVTGELFF.

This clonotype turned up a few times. CDR3 sequence reads: CASSTTGSGTQYF. DNA for the CDR3: TGTGCCAGCAGCACCACAGGGTCGGGGACCCAGTACTTC. J is TRBJ2-5 and V is TRBV12-3 or TRBV12-4, with a possible D match to TRBD1 (6 bases). The CDR3 totals 13 residues. V lost 6 bases to trimming and J lost 7 bases, with 15 bases between them.

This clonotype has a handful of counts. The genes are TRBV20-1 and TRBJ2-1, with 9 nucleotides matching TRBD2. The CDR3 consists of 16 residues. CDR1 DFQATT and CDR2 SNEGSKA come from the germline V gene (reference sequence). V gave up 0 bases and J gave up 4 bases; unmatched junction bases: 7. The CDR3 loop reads CSARDPRTSVYNEQFF. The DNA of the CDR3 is TGCAGTGCTAGAGACCCTCGGACTAGCGTATACAATGAGCAGTTCTTC.

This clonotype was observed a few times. CDR3 amino acids: CASSQMGLKLSSGTVNEQFF. In DNA form, the CDR3 reads TGCGCCAGCAGCCAAATGGGACTGAAGCTTTCTAGCGGGACGGTCAATGAGCAGTTCTTC. The genes are TRBV4-1 and TRBJ2-1; 9 nucleotides align to TRBD2. The V segment lost 2 bases and the J segment 6 bases; nucleotides outside the gene matches: 20. This CDR3 is 20 amino acids long. Germline CDR1 and CDR2: MGHRA and YSYEKL.

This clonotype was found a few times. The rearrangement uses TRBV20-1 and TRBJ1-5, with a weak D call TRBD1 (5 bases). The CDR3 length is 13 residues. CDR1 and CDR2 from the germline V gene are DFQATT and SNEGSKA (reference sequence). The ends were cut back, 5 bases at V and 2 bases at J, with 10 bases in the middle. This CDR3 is CSARGDGNQPQHF. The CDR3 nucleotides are TGCAGTGCTCGAGGGGACGGCAATCAGCCCCAGCATTTT.

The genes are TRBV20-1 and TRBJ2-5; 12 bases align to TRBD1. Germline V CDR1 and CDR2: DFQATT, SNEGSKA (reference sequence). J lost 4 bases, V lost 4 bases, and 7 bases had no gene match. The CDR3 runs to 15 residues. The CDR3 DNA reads TGCAGTGCTAACGAGCGGGACAGGGGGCGAGAGACCCAGTACTTC. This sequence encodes CSANERDRGRETQYF.

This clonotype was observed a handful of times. CDR3 DNA: TGTGCCAGGGAGGTCCTCCTCTCCTACGAGCAGTACTTC. It is translated as CAREVLLSYEQYF. This chain uses TRBV7-6 with TRBJ2-7; the D gene is possibly TRBD2 (5 bases). The CDR3 length is 13 residues. The V and J ends lost 9 bases and 0 bases respectively, with 12 bases between them. Germline V CDR1 and CDR2: SGHVS, FNYEAQ.

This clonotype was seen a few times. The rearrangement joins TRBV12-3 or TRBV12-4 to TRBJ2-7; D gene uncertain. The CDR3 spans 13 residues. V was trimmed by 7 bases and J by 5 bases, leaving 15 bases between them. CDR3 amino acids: CASTLDLWDEQYF. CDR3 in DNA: TGTGCCAGCACTCTAGATCTTTGGGACGAGCAGTACTTC.

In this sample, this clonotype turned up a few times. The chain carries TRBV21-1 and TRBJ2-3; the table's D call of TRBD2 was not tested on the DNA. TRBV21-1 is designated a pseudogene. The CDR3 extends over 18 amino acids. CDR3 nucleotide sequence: TGTGCCAGCAGCAAAGCAAGCGGGAGCCGGCCTCACACAGATACGCAGTATTTT. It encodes CASSKASGSRPHTDTQYF.

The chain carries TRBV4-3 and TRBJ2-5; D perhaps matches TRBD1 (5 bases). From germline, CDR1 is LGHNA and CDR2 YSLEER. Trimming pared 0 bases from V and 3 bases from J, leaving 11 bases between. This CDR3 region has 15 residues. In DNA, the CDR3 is TGCGCCAGCAGCCAAGAGACAGCTCGGGAAGAGACCCAGTACTTC. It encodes CASSQETAREETQYF.